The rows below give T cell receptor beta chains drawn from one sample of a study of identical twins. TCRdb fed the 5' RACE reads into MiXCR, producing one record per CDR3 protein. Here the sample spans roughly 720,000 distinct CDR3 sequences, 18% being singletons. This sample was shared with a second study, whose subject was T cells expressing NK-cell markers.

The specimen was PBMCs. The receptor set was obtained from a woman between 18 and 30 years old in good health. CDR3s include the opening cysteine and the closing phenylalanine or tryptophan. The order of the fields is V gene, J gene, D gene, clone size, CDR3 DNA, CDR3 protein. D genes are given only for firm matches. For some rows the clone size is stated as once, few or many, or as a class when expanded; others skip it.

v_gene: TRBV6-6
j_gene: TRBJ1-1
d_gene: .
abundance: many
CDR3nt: TGTGCCAGCTCCCCCGTATCGAATACTGAAGCTTTCTTT
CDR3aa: CASSPVSNTEAFF

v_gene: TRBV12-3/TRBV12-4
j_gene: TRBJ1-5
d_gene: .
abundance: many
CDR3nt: TGTGCCAGCAGTTTACAGGCAGGGGGCAATCAGCCCCAGCATTTT
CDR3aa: CASSLQAGGNQPQHF

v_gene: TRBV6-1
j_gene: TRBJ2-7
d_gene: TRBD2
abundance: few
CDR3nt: TGTGCCAGCAGCCTGGGGCTAGCGGAATATTACTCCTACGAGCAGTACTTC
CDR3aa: CASSLGLAEYYSYEQYF

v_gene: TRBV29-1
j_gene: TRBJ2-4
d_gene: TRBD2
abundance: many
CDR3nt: TGCAGCGCCTTTAGCGGGAGTACCTACATTCAGTACTTC
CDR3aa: CSAFSGSTYIQYF

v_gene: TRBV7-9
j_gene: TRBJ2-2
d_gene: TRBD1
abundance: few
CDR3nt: TGTGCCAGCAGCTTCGGGACAGCCATCTCATCCGGCTCGTTGTTTTTT
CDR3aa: CASSFGTAISSGSLFF

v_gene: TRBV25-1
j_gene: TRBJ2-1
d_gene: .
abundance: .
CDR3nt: TGTGCCAGCAGTGAAAATAGCCCGGCGATGGTGCAGTTCTTC
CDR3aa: CASSENSPAMVQFF

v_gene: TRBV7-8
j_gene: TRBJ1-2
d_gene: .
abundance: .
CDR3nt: TGTGCCAGCAGCTTAAGGGAGAAGGGCTACACCTTC
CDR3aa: CASSLREKGYTF

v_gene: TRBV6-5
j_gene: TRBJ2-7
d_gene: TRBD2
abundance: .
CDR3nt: TGTGCCAGCAGTTACTCTACTAGCGGCTACGAGCAGTACTTC
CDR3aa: CASSYSTSGYEQYF

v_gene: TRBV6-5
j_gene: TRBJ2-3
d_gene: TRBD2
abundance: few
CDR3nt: TGTGCCAGCAGTTCCCACCTGGGGCGGGGGGCCCGAGATACGCAGTATTTT
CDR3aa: CASSSHLGRGARDTQYF

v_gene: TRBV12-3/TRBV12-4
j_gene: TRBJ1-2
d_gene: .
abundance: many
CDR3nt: TGTGCCAGCAGTTTAAGGTTAGCCGGAGGCTACACCTTC
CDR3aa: CASSLRLAGGYTF

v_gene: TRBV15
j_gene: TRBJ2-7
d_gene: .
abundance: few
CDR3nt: TGTGCCACCAGCAGAGAAAAGTGGAAGGGGGACTACGAGCAGTACTTC
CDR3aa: CATSREKWKGDYEQYF

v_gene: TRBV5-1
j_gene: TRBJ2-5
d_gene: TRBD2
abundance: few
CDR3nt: TGCGCCAGCAGCTTGTTCGGGGGGATCGGAGAGACCCAGTACTTC
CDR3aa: CASSLFGGIGETQYF

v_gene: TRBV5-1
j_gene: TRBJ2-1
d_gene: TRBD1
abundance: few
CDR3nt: TGCGCCAGCAGCCTCGTAGGGACAGGGGATGAGCAGTTCTTC
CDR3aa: CASSLVGTGDEQFF

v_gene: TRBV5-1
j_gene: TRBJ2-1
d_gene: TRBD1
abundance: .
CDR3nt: TGCGCCAGCTGGGATCCCGGACAGGGATACAATGAGCAGTTCTTC
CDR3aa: CASWDPGQGYNEQFF

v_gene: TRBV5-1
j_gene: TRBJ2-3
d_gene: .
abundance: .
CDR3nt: TGCGCCAGCAGCTTGGAAGCCCGCCATACGCAGTATTTT
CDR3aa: CASSLEARHTQYF

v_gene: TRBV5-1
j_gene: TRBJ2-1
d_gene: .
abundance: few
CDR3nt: TGCGCCAGCAGCACTACGGAAACCCCATACAATGAGCAGTTCTTC
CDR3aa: CASSTTETPYNEQFF

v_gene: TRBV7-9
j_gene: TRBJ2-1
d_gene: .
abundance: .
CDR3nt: TGTGCCAGCGGATTACAGGACAGTGAGCAGTTCTTC
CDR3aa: CASGLQDSEQFF

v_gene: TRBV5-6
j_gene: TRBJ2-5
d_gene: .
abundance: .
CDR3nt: TGTGCCAGCTGCTCCCCCACTGGTGGGGGGACCCAGTACTTC
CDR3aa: CASCSPTGGGTQYF

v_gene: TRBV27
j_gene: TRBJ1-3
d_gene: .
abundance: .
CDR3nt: TGTGCCAGCAGTTTAAAGGGAAACACCATATATTTT
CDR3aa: CASSLKGNTIYF

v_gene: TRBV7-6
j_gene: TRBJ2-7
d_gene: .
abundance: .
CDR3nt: TGTGCCAGCAGCTTAGGAAGCACAGGGTTATTCTCCTACGAGCAGTACTTC
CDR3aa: CASSLGSTGLFSYEQYF

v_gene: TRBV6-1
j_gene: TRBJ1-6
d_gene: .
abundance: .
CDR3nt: TGTGCCAGTCTTCGGGACCCCAAATATCCCCTCCACTTT
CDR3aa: CASLRDPKYPLHF

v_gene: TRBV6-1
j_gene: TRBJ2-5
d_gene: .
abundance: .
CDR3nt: TGTGCCAGCAGGGACCGGGAGCACTTAAAAGAGACCCAGTACTTC
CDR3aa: CASRDREHLKETQYF

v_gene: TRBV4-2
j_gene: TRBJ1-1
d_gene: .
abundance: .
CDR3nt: TGTGCCAGCAGCCCGGGACATATGAACACTGAAGCTTTCTTT
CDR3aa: CASSPGHMNTEAFF

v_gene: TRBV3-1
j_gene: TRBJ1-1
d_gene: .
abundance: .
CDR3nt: TGTGCCAGCAGCCAAGCCGAGAGTGGGGAAGCTTTCTTT
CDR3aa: CASSQAESGEAFF

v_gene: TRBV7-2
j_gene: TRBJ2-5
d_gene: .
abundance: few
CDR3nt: TGTGCCAGCAGCTTCCGGGGAGGAGGAGATCAGACCCAGTACTTC
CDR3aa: CASSFRGGGDQTQYF

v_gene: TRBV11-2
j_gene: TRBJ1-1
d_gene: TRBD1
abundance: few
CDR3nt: TGTGCCAGCAGCGAGGACAGGGCTTTCTTT
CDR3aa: CASSEDRAFF

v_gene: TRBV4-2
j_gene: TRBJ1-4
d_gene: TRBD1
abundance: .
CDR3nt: TGTGCCAGCAGTACCGACAGGGTTAATGAAAAACTGTTTTTT
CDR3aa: CASSTDRVNEKLFF

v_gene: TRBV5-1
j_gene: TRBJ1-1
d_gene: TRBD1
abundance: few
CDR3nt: TGCGCCAGCAGACAGGGGGCGGAGGGAGCTTTCTTT
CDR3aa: CASRQGAEGAFF

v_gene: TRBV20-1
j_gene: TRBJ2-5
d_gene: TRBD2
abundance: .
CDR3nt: TGCAGTCCAACTAGCGGGGATCGGGAGACCCAGTACTTC
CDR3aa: CSPTSGDRETQYF

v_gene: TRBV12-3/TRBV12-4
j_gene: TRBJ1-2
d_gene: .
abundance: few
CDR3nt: TGTGCCAGCAGTTTCCGAGGACGTGGGGACTATGGCTACACCTTC
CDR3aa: CASSFRGRGDYGYTF

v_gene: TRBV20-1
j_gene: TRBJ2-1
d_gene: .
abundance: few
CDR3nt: TGCAGTGCTAGAGATCCCCCAAGAGGTGAGCAGTTCTTC
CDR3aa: CSARDPPRGEQFF

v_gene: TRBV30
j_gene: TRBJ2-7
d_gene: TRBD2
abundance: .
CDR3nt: TGTGCCTCCAAGCGGGGGACGAGCATCTACGAGCAGTACTTC
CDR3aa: CASKRGTSIYEQYF

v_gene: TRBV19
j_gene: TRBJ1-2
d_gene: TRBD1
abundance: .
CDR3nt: TGTGCCAGTAGTATTTTGACAGGGAATGGCTACACCTTC
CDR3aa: CASSILTGNGYTF

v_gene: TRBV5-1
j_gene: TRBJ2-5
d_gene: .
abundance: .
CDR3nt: TGCGCCAGCAGCTTGTTGCCCCCGGTAGCGGCGTCAGAGACCCAGTACTTC
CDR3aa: CASSLLPPVAASETQYF

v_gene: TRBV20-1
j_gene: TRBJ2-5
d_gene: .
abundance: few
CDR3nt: TGCAGTGCTAGAGACGGAAACCTAGAGACCCAGTACTTC
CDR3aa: CSARDGNLETQYF

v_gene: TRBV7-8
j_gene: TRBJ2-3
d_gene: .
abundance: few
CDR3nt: TGTGCCAGCAGCCTAATACTGGCAGATACGCAGTATTTT
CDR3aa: CASSLILADTQYF

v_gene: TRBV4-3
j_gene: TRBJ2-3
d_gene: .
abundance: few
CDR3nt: TGCGCCAGCAGCCAAGAAGTTCTGGAGGCCTCCACAGATACGCAGTATTTT
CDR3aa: CASSQEVLEASTDTQYF

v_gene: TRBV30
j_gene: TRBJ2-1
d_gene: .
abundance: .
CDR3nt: TGTGCCTGGAGTGTAGACGGAGGAAATGAGCAGTTCTTC
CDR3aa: CAWSVDGGNEQFF

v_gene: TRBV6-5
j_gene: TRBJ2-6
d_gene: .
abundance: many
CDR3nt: TGTGCCAGCAGTTACGGGGTTGGGGCCAACGTCCTGACTTTC
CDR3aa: CASSYGVGANVLTF

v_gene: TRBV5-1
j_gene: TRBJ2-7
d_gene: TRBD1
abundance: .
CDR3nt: TGCGCCAGCAGCTTAAAACAGGGGGCTTACCACGAGCAGTACTTC
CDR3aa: CASSLKQGAYHEQYF

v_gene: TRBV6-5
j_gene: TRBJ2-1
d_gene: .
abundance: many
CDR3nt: TGTGCCAGTAACAGCGGCTACAATGAGCAGTTCTTC
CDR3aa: CASNSGYNEQFF

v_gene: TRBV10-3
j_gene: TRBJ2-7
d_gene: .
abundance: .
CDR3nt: TGTGCCATCAGGGCCAACGAAGCCTACGAGCAGTACTTC
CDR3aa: CAIRANEAYEQYF

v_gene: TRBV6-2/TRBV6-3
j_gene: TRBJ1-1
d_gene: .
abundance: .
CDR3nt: TGTGCCAGCAGCCGTCAGGGGAAGGGCACTGAAGCTTTCTTT
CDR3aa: CASSRQGKGTEAFF

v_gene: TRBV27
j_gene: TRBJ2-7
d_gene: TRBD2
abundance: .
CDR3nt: TGTGCCAGCAGTTCGACGGGACTAGCCAAGTCCTACGAGCAGTACTTC
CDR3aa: CASSSTGLAKSYEQYF

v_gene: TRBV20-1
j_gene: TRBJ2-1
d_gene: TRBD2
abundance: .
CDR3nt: TGCAGTGCTCCCGGGACTAGCGGGAACAATGAGCAGTTCTTC
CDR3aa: CSAPGTSGNNEQFF

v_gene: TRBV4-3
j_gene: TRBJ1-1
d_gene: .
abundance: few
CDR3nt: TGCGCCAGCAGCCAAGCCTGGGGTACCGCCTTCACTGAAGCTTTCTTT
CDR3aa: CASSQAWGTAFTEAFF